A selection of T cell receptor beta chains follows, all from one sample in a study of T cell repertoires in cytomegalovirus infection. TCRdb used MiXCR to reprocess the reads, holding one entry per CDR3 protein. The data contain 200,000 or so distinct CDR3 sequences, 25% to 30% of them singletons. Sequencing was performed on PBMCs. The receptors were sampled from a human donor in good health (CMV status not recorded). Some clones in this sample may be carry-over from other donors' samples. CDR3s include the opening cysteine and the closing phenylalanine or tryptophan. D genes are given only for firm matches. Rows give clone size only sometimes, using once, few, many, or a class for an expanded clone.

clone_size,v_call,j_call,d_call,cdr3_aa,cdr3_nt
.,TRBV7-8,TRBJ2-3,TRBD2,CASSPRGTSGGATDTQYF,TGTGCCAGCAGCCCAAGGGGGACTAGCGGGGGGGCCACAGATACGCAGTATTTT
.,TRBV7-6,TRBJ2-3,TRBD1,CASSLPWGQGRTDTQYF,TGTGCCAGCAGCTTACCTTGGGGACAGGGCAGGACAGATACGCAGTATTTT
many,TRBV7-2,TRBJ2-1,TRBD2,CASSPGLAGVNEQFF,TGTGCCAGCAGCCCGGGACTAGCGGGGGTTAATGAGCAGTTCTTC
many,TRBV14,TRBJ1-1,TRBD1,CASSPITETGFYRSTEAFF,TGTGCCAGCAGCCCCATAACCGAGACAGGGTTTTATCGGAGCACTGAAGCTTTCTTT
.,TRBV9,TRBJ1-1,.,CASSPPGGRNTEAFF,TGTGCCAGCAGCCCACCGGGGGGACGAAACACTGAAGCTTTCTTT
.,TRBV20-1,TRBJ2-3,TRBD2,CSAIDNLAGRSTDTQYF,TGCAGTGCTATCGATAATCTAGCGGGGAGGAGCACAGATACGCAGTATTTT
.,TRBV19,TRBJ1-5,.,CASSITGSNQPQHF,TGTGCCAGTAGTATTACGGGAAGCAATCAGCCCCAGCATTTT
few,TRBV6-2/TRBV6-3,TRBJ1-5,.,CASSYYGLREPQHF,TGTGCCAGCAGTTACTACGGCCTGCGGGAGCCCCAGCATTTT
.,TRBV15,TRBJ2-2,.,CATSRENMNTGELFF,TGTGCCACCAGCAGAGAAAACATGAACACCGGGGAGCTGTTTTTT
few,TRBV5-6,TRBJ2-3,.,CASRTPGGDTDTQYF,TGTGCCAGCAGGACTCCTGGCGGTGACACAGATACGCAGTATTTT
.,TRBV7-9,TRBJ1-5,.,CASSPGLTGNQPQHF,TGTGCCAGCAGCCCTGGGCTGACCGGCAATCAGCCCCAGCATTTT